A selection of T cell receptor beta chains follows, all from one sample in a study of T cell changes during pregnancy in multiple sclerosis. Profiled with immunoSEQ multiplex PCR; TCRdb holds only in-frame clones, not every one. There are around 49,000 clones in the sample; nearly 90% occur only once, and 5% to 6.5% lies in the top ten. Here the sequenced sample was peripheral blood, taken after pregnancy. These receptors originate from a female donor in good health, enrolled as a control in a pregnancy study. Each CDR3 is given with its conserved first and last residue. The D gene is left open where the match is weak. Not every row has a clone size; where given, it reads once, few, many or a size class.

V	J	size	D	DNA	CDR3
TRBV6-1	TRBJ1-6	-	-	TGTGCCAGCAGCGTGGGGGGGCTTTCACCCCTCCACTTT	CASSVGGLSPLHF
TRBV6-5	TRBJ2-7	-	TRBD1	TGTGCCAGCAGTTACCTTAGGGGACAGTCGATCTACGAGCAGTACTTC	CASSYLRGQSIYEQYF
TRBV19	TRBJ2-6	-	-	TGTGCCAGTAGTGGGGGGGGCACTGGGGCCAACGTCCTGACTTTC	CASSGGGTGANVLTF
TRBV7-9	TRBJ2-7	-	TRBD1	TGTGCCAGCAGCCGTACGACAGGGAACGAGCAGTACTTC	CASSRTTGNEQYF
TRBV10-3	TRBJ2-3	-	TRBD2	TGTGCCATACGGGAGGGTTTGGGGCTTAGCACAGATACGCAGTATTTT	CAIREGLGLSTDTQYF
TRBV5-4	TRBJ1-1	-	-	TGTGCCAGCAGCTTGGCGCAGGGGAGCACTGAAGCTTTCTTT	CASSLAQGSTEAFF
TRBV5-8	TRBJ2-1	-	TRBD2	TGTGCCAGCAGCTACTTAGCGGGAGGGAATCCATCTGGCAGGTTCTTC	CASSYLAGGNPSGRFF
TRBV25-1	TRBJ2-1	-	TRBD2	TGTGCCAGCAGTGAAGATAGCGGGGCCTACAATGAGCAGTTCTTC	CASSEDSGAYNEQFF
TRBV13	TRBJ2-7	-	TRBD2	TGTGCCAGCAGCTTAGCGCTAGCGGGAGACGAGCAGTACTTC	CASSLALAGDEQYF
TRBV4-1	TRBJ2-7	-	TRBD1	TGCGCCAGCAGCCAAGCTATTCCCGGGACAGGGTTCTACGAGCAGTACTTC	CASSQAIPGTGFYEQYF
TRBV2	TRBJ1-4	few	-	TGTGCCAGCACGCCAAGGCGGTATGAAAAACTGTTTTTT	CASTPRRYEKLFF
TRBV6-5	TRBJ2-7	-	-	TGTGCCAGCAGTTACGAGGCGGGAAGCTCCTACGAGCAGTACTTC	CASSYEAGSSYEQYF
TRBV7-8	TRBJ2-1	few	TRBD2	TGTGCCAGCAGTAAAACTAGCGCCTCCTACAATGAGCAGTTCTTC	CASSKTSASYNEQFF
TRBV5-5	TRBJ1-6	once	-	TGTGCCAGCCGCAGGGTGGAAAATTCACCCCTCCACTTT	CASRRVENSPLHF
TRBV30	TRBJ1-2	-	-	TGTGCCTGGAGTGCAGTATCTGGCTACACCTTC	CAWSAVSGYTF
TRBV13	TRBJ2-6	-	-	TGTGCCAGCTCCCTAGCCCCCTACAGGACAGCTGGGGCCAACGTCCTGACTTTC	CASSLAPYRTAGANVLTF
TRBV27	TRBJ1-6	-	-	TGTGCCAGCAGTTCTCCCGCCAGGGGAACGTGGTCACCCCTCCACTTT	CASSSPARGTWSPLHF
TRBV4-1	TRBJ1-2	-	TRBD1	TGCGCCAGCAGCCCCGCCGGACAGGGGGCGCATGGCTACACCTTC	CASSPAGQGAHGYTF
TRBV5-1	TRBJ1-1	-	TRBD1	TGCGCCAGCAGTACAGCGACAGGGGTTGACACTGAAGCTTTCTTT	CASSTATGVDTEAFF
TRBV13	TRBJ1-5	-	-	TGTGCCAGCAGCTTACATAGCAATCAGCCCCAGCATTTT	CASSLHSNQPQHF
TRBV7-2	TRBJ1-2	-	TRBD1	TGTGCCAGCAGCGAGACAGGGAGTTATGGCTACACCTTC	CASSETGSYGYTF
TRBV19	TRBJ2-7	-	TRBD1	TGTGCCAGTAGTATGGGACAGGGGGCCAACGAGCAGTACTTC	CASSMGQGANEQYF
TRBV14	TRBJ1-3	few	-	TGTGCCAGCAGCCAAGGGAGGGAACCGGGAAACACCATATATTTT	CASSQGREPGNTIYF
TRBV5-1	TRBJ1-1	-	-	TGCGCCAGCAGCTTGGCCGGGGGGCTGAACACTGAAGCTTTCTTT	CASSLAGGLNTEAFF
TRBV6-1	TRBJ1-6	-	-	TGTGCCAGCAGTGAACAACCTAAATCACCCCTCCACTTT	CASSEQPKSPLHF
TRBV6-1	TRBJ2-7	once	TRBD1	TGTGCCAGCATAATGACAGGGCTCGAGCAGTACTTC	CASIMTGLEQYF
TRBV2	TRBJ2-4	-	TRBD2	TGTGCCAGCAATAGCCCGGGACTAGGTTACATTCAGTACTTC	CASNSPGLGYIQYF
TRBV6-5	TRBJ1-2	-	-	TGTGCCAGCAGTTTCGACATCCTTAACTATGGCTACACCTTC	CASSFDILNYGYTF
TRBV7-8	TRBJ2-1	-	TRBD2	TGTGCCAGCAGCGTGACTAGCGGGAGGGCCTACAATGAGCAGTTCTTC	CASSVTSGRAYNEQFF
TRBV9	TRBJ1-2	-	TRBD1	TGTGCCAGCAACCCCACCCCCGGGACAGGGTGGAATGGCTACACCTTC	CASNPTPGTGWNGYTF
TRBV5-1	TRBJ1-5	-	-	TGCGCCAGCAGCTTGACAAATCAGCCCCAGCATTTT	CASSLTNQPQHF
TRBV4-1	TRBJ1-2	-	-	TGCGCCAGCAGCCCAGGTTACCAGGCAGACTATGGCTACACCTTC	CASSPGYQADYGYTF
TRBV7-2	TRBJ1-2	-	TRBD1	TGTGCCAGCAGCCTCCGGACAGGGGGCAGAGTTAACTATGGCTACACCTTC	CASSLRTGGRVNYGYTF
TRBV5-8	TRBJ2-1	-	-	TGTGCCAGCAGCTTGCGGCGGAGGGAGCAGTTCTTC	CASSLRRREQFF
TRBV2	TRBJ1-1	-	-	TGTGCCAGCAGTGACCCCAGGGTCCGAGCTTTCTTT	CASSDPRVRAFF
TRBV9	TRBJ2-7	-	TRBD1	TGTGCCAGCAGCCCCTCAATGACAGGGGTCCCCTACGAGCAGTACTTC	CASSPSMTGVPYEQYF
TRBV5-6	TRBJ1-6	few	-	TGTGCCAGCAGCTTCGCCAGGGGAAATTCACCCCTCCACTTT	CASSFARGNSPLHF
TRBV5-1	TRBJ2-2	-	-	TGCGCCAGCAGCCTGGACGGGGGAAGCACCGGGGAGCTGTTTTTT	CASSLDGGSTGELFF
TRBV25-1	TRBJ2-7	once	-	TGTGCCAGCACCCGGGGCTCCTACGAGCAGTACTTC	CASTRGSYEQYF
TRBV2	TRBJ1-5	-	-	TGTGCCAGCAGTGAAAGGCAGGTAAATCAGCCCCAGCATTTT	CASSERQVNQPQHF
TRBV18	TRBJ1-3	-	TRBD1	TGTGCCAGCCTAAAAGAAGACAGGGCGCCCAGGGGGAACACCATATATTTT	CASLKEDRAPRGNTIYF
TRBV4-3	TRBJ2-7	-	TRBD2	TGCGCCAGCAGCCCCGGGGGACTAGCGGGGACCTACGAGCAGTACTTC	CASSPGGLAGTYEQYF
TRBV9	TRBJ2-2	-	-	TGTGCCAGCAGCGTAGCTCAGTCGAACACCGGGGAGCTGTTTTTT	CASSVAQSNTGELFF
TRBV6-1	TRBJ1-3	few	-	TGTGCCAGCAGTGAATATGAGGTCCCAGCCACCATATATTTT	CASSEYEVPATIYF
TRBV7-2	TRBJ2-7	-	TRBD1	TGTGCCAGCACCCCCGTCACAGGGGGCCACGAGCAGTACTTC	CASTPVTGGHEQYF
TRBV19	TRBJ2-5	-	TRBD2	TGTGCCAGTAGTATGATCCAGGGAGGGCCCCAGTACTTC	CASSMIQGGPQYF
TRBV10-3	TRBJ1-3	once	-	TGTGCCATCAGGACAGGTACCTCTGGAAACACCATATATTTT	CAIRTGTSGNTIYF
TRBV7-3	TRBJ1-1	-	-	TGTGCCAGCAGCTTAACCGCCCCTAGGGGCGGCAACACTGAAGCTTTCTTT	CASSLTAPRGGNTEAFF
TRBV7-6	TRBJ1-4	once	TRBD1	TGTGCCAGCAGCGCGAGACAGGGGCGGAATGAAAAACTGTTTTTT	CASSARQGRNEKLFF
TRBV5-1	TRBJ1-1	-	-	TGCGCCAGCAGCTTGGCCTCGTTAGGGAGCACTGAAGCTTTCTTT	CASSLASLGSTEAFF
TRBV5-4	TRBJ2-7	-	TRBD1	TGTGCCAGCAGCTCGTCAGGGGGCTCCTACGAGCAGTACTTC	CASSSSGGSYEQYF
TRBV6-5	TRBJ1-2	-	-	TGTGCCAGCAGTTACTCCCTCCCCGGCCGGGATGGCTACACCTTC	CASSYSLPGRDGYTF